This T cell receptor (beta chain) comes out of a study of blood T cell repertoires in COVID-19. Turning to the study itself: T cells, B-cell-depleted T cells, or PBMCs supplied cDNA or gDNA.

In the original workflow: Amplification of reference gene primers provided the estimated nucleated cell counts. Method: immunoSEQ multiplex PCR; TCRdb's copy keeps in-frame clones and lacks some. V, J and clone size are those of that table, while D and trimming were read from the DNA. The repertoire holds hundreds of thousands of clones, with around nine tenths as singletons. There are 13 residues in the CDR3. Germline CDR1 is SGDLS and CDR2 is YYNGEE. V lost 3 bases and J lost 6, with 10 bases in between. The TCR originated in a woman in her 40s who had recovered from COVID-19. Sequenced sample: peripheral blood. The rearrangement joins TRBV9 to TRBJ2-1; no firm D call. CDR3 in amino acids: CASSAPVLNEQFF. As DNA, the CDR3 is TGTGCCAGCAGCGCACCGGTGCTCAATGAGCAGTTCTTC.